One and the same sample provided the 22 T cell receptor beta chains below, sequenced in a study of T cell responses to AZD1222 COVID-19 vaccine. The protocol was immunoSEQ multiplex PCR, while the TCRdb copy is restricted to in-frame clones and leaves out a portion. The repertoire holds around 100,000 clones, with 91% as singletons. The material sequenced was peripheral blood, taken on day 0 of AZD1222 vaccination. These receptors originate from an adult in good health.

The chain uses TRBV21-1 and TRBJ2-2; the DNA was not used to check the table's D call, TRBD1. TRBV21-1 is classified as a pseudogene. The CDR3 runs to 14 residues. The CDR3 sequence: CASSTGQCTGELFF. DNA for the CDR3: TGTGCCAGCAGCACGGGACAGTGCACCGGGGAGCTGTTTTTT.

With respect to this clone: Other DNA sequences within the sample encode an identical CDR3. The chain uses TRBV7-2 and TRBJ2-7; D might be TRBD1 or TRBD2, each matching 6 bases. V was cut by 1 base and J by 3 bases, with 13 bases left in between. Looked up from germline, CDR1 is SGHTA and CDR2 is FQGNSA. The CDR3 spans 15 residues. In DNA form, the CDR3 reads TGTGCCAGCAGCTTAGGATTAGGGGGGTTCTACGAGCAGTACTTC. Encoded protein: CASSLGLGGFYEQYF.

The rearrangement uses TRBV18 and TRBJ2-7; 11 bases are a match to TRBD2. From germline, CDR1 is KGHSH and CDR2 LQKENI. Trimming cost V 3 bases and J 1 base; bases outside gene matches: 2. CDR3 length equals 15 residues. The CDR3 coding sequence is TGTGCCAGCTCACCGGGACTAGCGGTTTCCTACGAGCAGTACTTC. It encodes CASSPGLAVSYEQYF.

The rearrangement links TRBV5-1 to TRBJ2-5; the D gene is possibly TRBD1 (6 bases). The CDR3 loop spans 14 amino acids. Trimming pared 4 bases from V and 2 bases from J, leaving 12 bases between. CDR1 and CDR2 (germline): SGHRS, YFSETQ. For the CDR3, the DNA is TGCGCCAGCAGCCCGGGACAAGTACAAGAGACCCAGTACTTC. Protein product: CASSPGQVQETQYF. Drawing the rest from reference TRBV5-1 and TRBJ2-5, the complete variable domain is KAGVTQTPRYLIKTRGQQVTLSCSPISGHRSVSWYQQTPGQGLQFLFEYFSETQRNKGNFPGRFSGRQFSNSRSEMNVSTLELGDSALYLCASSPGQVQETQYFGPGTRLLVL.

The chain employs TRBV20-1 and TRBJ1-4; D gene ambiguous. Per germline, CDR1 DFQATT and CDR2 SNEGSKA (reference sequence). The CDR3 contains 11 residues. V was shortened by 5 bases and J by 8 bases, with 9 bases between the two germline ends. This CDR3 is CSAGPGEKLFF. The CDR3, as DNA: TGCAGTGCTGGGCCCGGGGAAAAACTGTTTTTT.

The CDR3 nucleotides read TGTGCCACCAGTGACCCCGGGGCTGGAAACACCATATATTTT. Protein: CATSDPGAGNTIYF. The chain links TRBV24-1 to TRBJ1-3; D not resolved. CDR3 length equals 14 residues. V dropped 4 bases and J dropped 2 bases, with 8 bases sitting between them. From germline, CDR1 is KGHDR and CDR2 SFDVKD.

CDR3 sequence: CASSQEQVLNTEAFF. The CDR3 region has the DNA TGTGCCAGCAGCCAGGAACAGGTTCTTAACACTGAAGCTTTCTTT. V usage is TRBV3-1 (or the pseudogene TRBV3-2) and J usage is TRBJ1-1; a weak D match, TRBD1 (5 bases). Trimming cost V 3 bases and J 2 bases, with 13 bases left between them. Germline V gene sequence: CDR1 LGHDT, CDR2 YNNKEL (reference sequence). The CDR3 extends over 15 amino acids.

The V call is TRBV7-2, the J call TRBJ1-6; D may be TRBD1 (6 bases). CDR3 size: 14 residues. V was cut by 5 bases and J by 9 bases, with 14 bases left in between. The germline CDR1 and CDR2 sequences are SGHTA and FQGNSA. Here the CDR3 reads CASSQGMGGSPLHF. The CDR3 DNA reads as TGTGCCAGCAGCCAGGGGATGGGGGGTTCACCCCTCCACTTT.

This chain links TRBV3-1 (or the pseudogene TRBV3-2) with TRBJ2-7, with 11 nucleotides matching TRBD2. The CDR3 has 15 amino acids. Germline V gene data show CDR1 as LGHDT and CDR2 as YNNKEL (reference sequence). Trimming removed 4 bases from V and 5 bases from J; junction bases left unmatched: 7. CDR3 coding DNA: TGTGCCAGCAGCCTCCGGACTAGCGGGCAAAACGAGCAGTACTTC. As protein: CASSLRTSGQNEQYF.

The genes are TRBV7-9 and TRBJ1-2; 7 bases align to TRBD1. The junction had 5 bases not matched to a gene; V was cut back by 2 bases and J by 2 bases. This CDR3 has 15 residues. Looked up from germline, CDR1 is SEHNR and CDR2 is FQNEAQ (reference sequence). The CDR3 bases are TGTGCCAGCAGCTTACAAGGGGGCCCCAACTATGGCTACACCTTC. Translated, it gives CASSLQGGPNYGYTF.

This chain joins TRBV14 and TRBJ2-1; 12 nucleotides line up with TRBD2. CDR1 is SGHDN, CDR2 FVKESK, per germline. The CDR3 covers 18 residues. J was trimmed by 3 bases and V by 7 bases; bases with no gene match: 13. CDR3 amino acids: CASTPMGLAGGFYNEQFF. CDR3 nucleotide sequence: TGTGCCAGCACCCCTATGGGACTAGCGGGTGGCTTCTACAATGAGCAGTTCTTC.

J is TRBJ2-1 and V is TRBV27, with D hard to call. The CDR3 consists of 14 residues. Germline CDR1 MNHEY, CDR2 SMNVEV (reference sequence). Trimming shortened V by 3 bases and J by 4 bases, and 10 bases separated the two germline ends. CDR3 protein: CASSFARFYNEQFF. The DNA of the CDR3 is TGTGCCAGCAGTTTTGCAAGGTTTTACAATGAGCAGTTCTTC.

The V call is TRBV19, the J call TRBJ1-1; 11 bases are shared with TRBD1. Germline V CDR1 and CDR2: LNHDA, SQIVND (reference sequence). V lost 4 bases to trimming and J lost 3 bases; unmatched junction nucleotides: 10. The CDR3 contains 17 residues. CDR3: CASSTRDRGRGDTEAFF. The CDR3 DNA reads TGTGCCAGTAGTACCCGGGACAGGGGGAGAGGGGACACTGAAGCTTTCTTT.

V is TRBV20-1 and J is TRBJ2-7; unclear D gene. This CDR3 comprises 10 residues. CDR1 is DFQATT, CDR2 SNEGSKA, per germline (reference sequence). The V end lost 3 bases, the J end lost 11 bases, and 11 bases lay between the germline ends. This CDR3 reads CSARVVREYF. In DNA form, the CDR3 reads TGCAGTGCTAGGGTAGTTCGGGAGTACTTC.

The V gene is TRBV9, the J gene TRBJ2-3; 15 bases line up with TRBD2. The length of the CDR3 is 17 residues. V gave up 4 bases and J gave up 6 bases; unmatched junction bases: 9. Germline CDR1 and CDR2: SGDLS and YYNGEE. Here the CDR3 reads CASSSGGLAGGLDTQYF. The DNA of the CDR3 is TGTGCCAGCAGCTCAGGGGGACTAGCGGGAGGATTGGATACGCAGTATTTT. The complete variable domain, with remaining parts taken from reference TRBV9 and TRBJ2-3, reads DSGVTQTPKHLITATGQRVTLRCSPRSGDLSVYWYQQSLDQGLQFLIQYYNGEERAKGNILERFSAQQFPDLHSELNLSSLELGDSALYFCASSSGGLAGGLDTQYFGPGTRLTVL.

This clone appeared a few times. The chain couples TRBV20-1 to TRBJ2-3, with D maybe TRBD1 (5 bases). Trimming cost V 3 bases and J 2 bases, with 15 bases left between them. Germline V gene lookup returns CDR1 DFQATT and CDR2 SNEGSKA (reference sequence). The CDR3 spans 15 residues. CDR3 bases: TGCAGTGCTAGTGACAGAGGAGCTCACACAGATACGCAGTATTTT. Translated: CSASDRGAHTDTQYF.

This clone appeared a single time. The chain has TRBV30 and TRBJ1-3, with 11 bases identical to TRBD1. Germline CDR1 is GTSNPN and CDR2 is SVGIG (reference sequence). Trimming took 2 bases from V and 1 from J; bases not matched to a gene: 7. The CDR3 has 17 residues. The CDR3 DNA reads as TGTGCCTGGAGTATCTGGACAGGGGGCAGGTCTGGAAACACCATATATTTT. Its translation: CAWSIWTGGRSGNTIYF.

This clone occurred once. This chain connects TRBV9 to TRBJ2-1; D remains ambiguous. Looked up from germline, CDR1 is SGDLS and CDR2 is YYNGEE. V dropped 0 bases and J dropped 6 bases, with 10 bases sitting between them. The CDR3 is 14 residues long. CDR3 DNA: TGTGCCAGCAGCGTAGAACAACAGATCAATGAGCAGTTCTTC. Its translation is CASSVEQQINEQFF.

CDR3 loop: CASSTTGFDQPQHF. The CDR3 DNA is TGTGCCAGTAGTACGACAGGGTTCGATCAGCCCCAGCATTTT. The V call is TRBV19, the J call TRBJ1-5; 7 nucleotides agree with TRBD1. The CDR3 totals 14 residues. Germline V gene sequence: CDR1 LNHDA, CDR2 SQIVND (reference sequence). Germline trimming cut 4 bases from V and 5 bases from J; bases unmatched to any gene: 5.

V is TRBV6-2 or TRBV6-3 and J is TRBJ2-4; D assignment may be TRBD1 or TRBD2 (6 bases each). Germline V CDR1 and CDR2: MNHEY, SVGEGT. The V and J ends lost 2 bases and 0 bases respectively, with 8 bases between them. The CDR3 spans 15 residues. The CDR3 coding sequence is TGTGCCAGCAGTTACGGGGGGCAAGCCAAAAACATTCAGTACTTC. It translates to CASSYGGQAKNIQYF.

The chain employs TRBV25-1 and TRBJ1-5, with 9 bases aligning to TRBD1. The germline CDR1 and CDR2 sequences are MGHDK and SYGVNS. After removal of 6 bases from V and 4 bases from J, the junction contained 4 bases not matched to a gene. CDR3 length: 14 residues. In DNA, the CDR3 is TGTGCCAGCAGGGGGACAGGGCTGAATCAGCCCCAGCATTTT. Protein product: CASRGTGLNQPQHF.

This clone has more than one count but fewer than ten. This chain links TRBV5-1 with TRBJ2-1; 8 nucleotides line up with TRBD1. The CDR3 spans 17 residues. V dropped 2 bases and J dropped 6; count of bases not matched to a gene: 13. Germline V gene sequence: CDR1 SGHRS, CDR2 YFSETQ. The CDR3 region is CASSLRVWTGMGNEQFF. CDR3 bases: TGCGCCAGCAGCTTAAGAGTCTGGACAGGGATGGGCAATGAGCAGTTCTTC. The variable domain in full, completed from reference TRBV5-1 and TRBJ2-1, reads KAGVTQTPRYLIKTRGQQVTLSCSPISGHRSVSWYQQTPGQGLQFLFEYFSETQRNKGNFPGRFSGRQFSNSRSEMNVSTLELGDSALYLCASSLRVWTGMGNEQFFGPGTRLTVL.